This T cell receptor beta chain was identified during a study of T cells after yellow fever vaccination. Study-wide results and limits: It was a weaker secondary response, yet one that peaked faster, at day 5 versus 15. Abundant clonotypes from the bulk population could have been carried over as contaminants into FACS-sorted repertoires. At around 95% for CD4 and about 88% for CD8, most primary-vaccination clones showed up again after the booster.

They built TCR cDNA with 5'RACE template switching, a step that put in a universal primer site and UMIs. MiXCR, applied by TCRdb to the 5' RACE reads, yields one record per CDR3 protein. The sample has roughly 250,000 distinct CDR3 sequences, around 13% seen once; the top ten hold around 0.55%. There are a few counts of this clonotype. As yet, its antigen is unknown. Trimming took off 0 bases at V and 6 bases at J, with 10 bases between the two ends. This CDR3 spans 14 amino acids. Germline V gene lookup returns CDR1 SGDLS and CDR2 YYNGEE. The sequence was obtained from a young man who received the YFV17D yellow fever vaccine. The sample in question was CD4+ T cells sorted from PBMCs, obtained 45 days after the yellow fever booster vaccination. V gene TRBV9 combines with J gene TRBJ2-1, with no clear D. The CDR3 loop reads CASSVASQSNEQFF. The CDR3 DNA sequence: TGTGCCAGCAGCGTAGCATCGCAAAGCAATGAGCAGTTCTTC.